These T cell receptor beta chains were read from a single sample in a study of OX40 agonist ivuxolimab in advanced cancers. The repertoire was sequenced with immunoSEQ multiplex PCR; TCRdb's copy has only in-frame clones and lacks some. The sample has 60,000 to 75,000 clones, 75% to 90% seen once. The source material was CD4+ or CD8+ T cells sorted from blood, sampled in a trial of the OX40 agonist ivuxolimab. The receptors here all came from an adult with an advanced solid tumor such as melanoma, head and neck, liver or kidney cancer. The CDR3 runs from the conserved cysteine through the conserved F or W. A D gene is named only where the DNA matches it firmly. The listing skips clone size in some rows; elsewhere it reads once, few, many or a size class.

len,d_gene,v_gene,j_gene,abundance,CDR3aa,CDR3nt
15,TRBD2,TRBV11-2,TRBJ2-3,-,CASSPLSGGADTQYF,TGTGCCAGCAGCCCTCTTAGCGGGGGGGCAGATACGCAGTATTTT
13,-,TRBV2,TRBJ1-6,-,CASSPRNYSPLHF,TGTGCCAGCAGTCCGAGGAATTATTCACCCCTCCACTTT
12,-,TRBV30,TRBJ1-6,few,CALQGPSPPLHF,TGTGCCTTACAGGGTCCCAGCCCACCCCTCCACTTT
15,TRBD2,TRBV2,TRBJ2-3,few,CASTRLASSTDTQYF,TGTGCCAGCACCAGACTAGCCTCTAGCACAGATACGCAGTATTTT
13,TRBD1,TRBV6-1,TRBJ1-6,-,CASSGQDNSPLHF,TGTGCCAGTTCGGGACAGGACAATTCACCCCTCCACTTT
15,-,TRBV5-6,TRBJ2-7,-,CASSLWTLNYYEQYF,TGTGCCAGCAGCCTGTGGACCCTCAATTACTACGAGCAGTACTTC
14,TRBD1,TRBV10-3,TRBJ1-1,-,CAIRDYRGDTEAFF,TGTGCCATCAGGGACTACAGGGGAGACACTGAAGCTTTCTTT
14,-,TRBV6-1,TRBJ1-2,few,CASSLETSNYGYTF,TGTGCCAGCAGTCTCGAGACAAGTAACTATGGCTACACCTTC
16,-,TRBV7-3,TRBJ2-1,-,CASSLTVTDSYNEQFF,TGTGCCAGCAGCTTAACAGTAACAGACTCCTACAATGAGCAGTTCTTC
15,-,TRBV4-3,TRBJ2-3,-,CASSQDPGAFGAQYF,TGCGCCAGCAGCCAAGATCCGGGGGCCTTTGGTGCGCAGTATTTT